Listed here are 17 T cell receptor beta chains from one sample, sequenced in a study of post-analysis software for immune sequencing data. Notes on the study in general: Included in a set of a handful of TRBV segments more frequent in patients than controls were TRBV5-6, TRBV5-1 and TRBV20-1.

Unique molecular identifiers were built into the TCR beta cDNA libraries. Each CDR3 protein gets one entry after TCRdb re-called the PCR reads with MiXCR. The sample includes roughly 430,000 distinct CDR3 sequences, 39% of them seen just once. Antigens of these TCRs are unknown. What was sequenced was blood. These receptors were obtained from a girl aged 2 to 9 with multiple sclerosis.

Only a few counts were recorded for this clonotype. This chain connects TRBV5-1 to TRBJ1-2; 9 bases fit TRBD1. Trimming took 1 base from V and 5 from J; bases not matched to a gene: 9. Germline CDR1 and CDR2: SGHRS and YFSETQ. This CDR3 spans 16 amino acids. The CDR3 is CASSLITPGQGYGYTF. CDR3 in DNA: TGCGCCAGCAGCTTGATAACCCCAGGACAGGGGTATGGCTACACCTTC.

This clonotype showed up just a few times. The chain carries TRBV27 and TRBJ2-7; D tentatively fits TRBD1 or TRBD2 (5 bases each). The ends were cut back, 0 bases at V and 3 bases at J, with 9 bases in the middle. The CDR3 totals 14 residues. Germline V CDR1 and CDR2: MNHEY, SMNVEV (reference sequence). DNA of the CDR3: TGTGCCAGCAGTTTATCGGGGACCTTCTACGAGCAGTACTTC. This gives the protein CASSLSGTFYEQYF.

The V gene is TRBV11-1, the J gene TRBJ1-6; D is ambiguous. This CDR3 is built from 15 residues. V was shortened by 2 bases and J by 8 bases, with 13 bases between the two germline ends. Germline V CDR1 and CDR2: SGHAT, FQDESV (reference sequence). The CDR3 loop is CASSLYFPEDSPLHF. CDR3 DNA sequence: TGTGCCAGCAGCTTATACTTTCCGGAGGATTCACCCCTCCACTTT.

The gene calls are TRBV29-1 and TRBJ2-3, with D unclear. V shed 3 bases and J shed 1 base, with 14 bases lying between them. Germline lookup yields CDR1 SQVTM and CDR2 ANQGSEA. This CDR3 region has 15 residues. The CDR3 DNA follows: TGCAGCGTTGACGGTGGAGAGAGCCGCACAGATACGCAGTATTTT. This encodes CSVDGGESRTDTQYF.

This clonotype showed up just a few times. The chain couples TRBV7-8 to TRBJ2-3; no firm D call. This CDR3 has 13 residues. The germline V gene has CDR1 SGHVS and CDR2 FQNEAQ. Trimming removed 1 base from V and 7 bases from J, with 9 bases in between. The CDR3 DNA reads as TGTGCCAGCAGCTTAGGGGCAGCTTATACGCAGTATTTT. This gives the protein CASSLGAAYTQYF.

This clonotype was seen only a few times. The chain couples TRBV10-3 to TRBJ2-7; D call uncertain. CDR1 and CDR2 from the germline V gene are ENHRY and SYGVKD. Trimming stripped 7 bases from V and 2 bases from J, with 12 bases between. This CDR3 comprises 13 residues. In nucleotides, the CDR3 is TGTGCCATCACTGAAGGCAGCACCTACGAGCAGTACTTC. Translation gives CAITEGSTYEQYF.

V is TRBV20-1 and J is TRBJ2-1; D possibly uses TRBD1 or TRBD2 (5 bases each). Germline values: CDR1 DFQATT, CDR2 SNEGSKA (reference sequence). V lost 5 bases, J lost 5 bases, and 13 bases lay in between. The CDR3 totals 13 residues. Here the CDR3 reads CSAGTSTNNEQFF. As DNA, the CDR3 is TGCAGTGCTGGGACCTCTACAAACAATGAGCAGTTCTTC.

This clonotype was counted only a few times. The chain links TRBV28 to TRBJ2-4, with D tentatively TRBD1 or TRBD2 (5 bases each). CDR3 length: 18 amino acids. The V gene's germline CDR1 is MDHEN and CDR2 SYDVKM. Trimming took 2 bases from V and 8 from J, leaving 25 bases between them. The DNA of the CDR3 is TGTGCCAGCAGTTTAAGCGGACAAACAAGGAGGAAAAACGACATTCAGTACTTC. Amino acid sequence: CASSLSGQTRRKNDIQYF.

This chain joins TRBV20-1 and TRBJ2-1, with D unclear. Germline CDR1 and CDR2: DFQATT and SNEGSKA (reference sequence). CDR3 length equals 17 residues. V was trimmed by 0 bases and J by 0 bases, leaving 15 bases between them. The CDR3 DNA follows: TGCAGTGCTAGAGATTTCCGAGCCGGCAGCTCCTACAATGAGCAGTTCTTC. Amino acid sequence: CSARDFRAGSSYNEQFF.

This clonotype has a handful of counts. CDR3 region: CASSDEVASDSPLHF. CDR3 DNA sequence: TGTGCCAGCAGTGACGAGGTGGCGAGTGATTCACCCCTCCACTTT. V is TRBV2 and J is TRBJ1-6; no reliable D call. The CDR3 sequence is 15 residues long. The V end lost 3 bases, the J end lost 8 bases, and 14 bases lay between the germline ends. Germline-derived CDR1 and CDR2 are SNHLY and FYNNEI.

This chain uses TRBV7-9 with TRBJ2-7; 10 positions match TRBD1. Looked up from germline, CDR1 is SEHNR and CDR2 is FQNEAQ (reference sequence). V shed 3 bases and J 5 bases; nucleotides not matched to a gene: 4. The CDR3 has 14 amino acids. The CDR3 coding sequence is TGTGCCAGCAGCTTTGGGACAGGGGTACACGAGCAGTACTTC. It yields the protein CASSFGTGVHEQYF. Full variable domain (missing parts from reference TRBV7-9 and TRBJ2-7): DTGVSQNPRHKITKRGQNVTFRCDPISEHNRLYWYRQTLGQGPEFLTYFQNEAQLEKSRLLSDRFSAERPKGSFSTLEIQRTEQGDSAMYLCASSFGTGVHEQYFGPGTRLTVT.

The chain combines TRBV2 with TRBJ2-6; D ambiguous. The CDR3 is made up of 17 amino acids. CDR1 and CDR2 (germline): SNHLY, FYNNEI. V was cut by 1 base and J by 3 bases, with 13 bases left in between. The CDR3 here is CASSEEPFLGGANVLTF. The CDR3, as DNA: TGTGCCAGCAGTGAAGAACCATTTTTGGGTGGGGCCAACGTCCTGACTTTC.

This clonotype was observed a handful of times. The chain couples TRBV20-1 to TRBJ2-1, with D uncertain. The germline CDR1 and CDR2 sequences are DFQATT and SNEGSKA (reference sequence). The CDR3 covers 18 residues. The germline V and J ends were trimmed by 1 base and 0 bases, with 19 bases remaining between them. For the CDR3, the DNA is TGCAGTGCTAGAGTTTCTCATGACCTCTACAGCTCCTACAATGAGCAGTTCTTC. This sequence encodes CSARVSHDLYSSYNEQFF.

The chain recombines TRBV19 with TRBJ2-3; TRBD2 agrees at 12 bases. CDR1 is LNHDA, CDR2 SQIVND, per germline (reference sequence). V dropped 7 bases and J dropped 4; count of bases not matched to a gene: 9. The length of the CDR3 is 16 residues. CDR3 residues: CASTLRLAGASDTQYF. As DNA, the CDR3 is TGTGCCAGTACCCTTCGACTAGCGGGGGCCTCAGATACGCAGTATTTT.

The V and J genes are TRBV12-3 or TRBV12-4 and TRBJ1-2; weak D call: TRBD1 (5 bases). This CDR3 is built from 14 residues. V was pared by 11 bases and J by 4 bases, with 20 bases between. The CDR3 region is CAGTGTESFYGYTF. The CDR3 DNA reads as TGTGCCGGCACCGGGACCGAGAGTTTCTATGGCTACACCTTC.

The chain combines TRBV28 with TRBJ2-3; possibly TRBD1 for D (5 bases). The CDR3 length is 15 residues. Trimming removed 6 bases from V and 2 bases from J, with 15 bases in between. CDR1 and CDR2 from the germline V gene are MDHEN and SYDVKM. In DNA form, the CDR3 reads TGTGCCAGCAGACCCGACAGATCGTACACAGATACGCAGTATTTT. It is translated as CASRPDRSYTDTQYF. The full variable domain, its missing parts supplied by reference TRBV28 and TRBJ2-3, is DVKVTQSSRYLVKRTGEKVFLECVQDMDHENMFWYRQDPGLGLRLIYFSYDVKMKEKGDIPEGYSVSREKKERFSLILESASTNQTSMYLCASRPDRSYTDTQYFGPGTRLTVL.

The chain uses TRBV5-1 and TRBJ1-1; D gene unclear. Trimming shortened V by 4 bases and J by 5 bases, and 18 bases separated the two germline ends. There are 15 residues in the CDR3. Germline CDR1 SGHRS, CDR2 YFSETQ. The CDR3 sequence: CASSDPTRSNTEAFF. Written as DNA, the CDR3 is TGCGCCAGCAGCGATCCGACGCGGTCTAATACTGAAGCTTTCTTT.